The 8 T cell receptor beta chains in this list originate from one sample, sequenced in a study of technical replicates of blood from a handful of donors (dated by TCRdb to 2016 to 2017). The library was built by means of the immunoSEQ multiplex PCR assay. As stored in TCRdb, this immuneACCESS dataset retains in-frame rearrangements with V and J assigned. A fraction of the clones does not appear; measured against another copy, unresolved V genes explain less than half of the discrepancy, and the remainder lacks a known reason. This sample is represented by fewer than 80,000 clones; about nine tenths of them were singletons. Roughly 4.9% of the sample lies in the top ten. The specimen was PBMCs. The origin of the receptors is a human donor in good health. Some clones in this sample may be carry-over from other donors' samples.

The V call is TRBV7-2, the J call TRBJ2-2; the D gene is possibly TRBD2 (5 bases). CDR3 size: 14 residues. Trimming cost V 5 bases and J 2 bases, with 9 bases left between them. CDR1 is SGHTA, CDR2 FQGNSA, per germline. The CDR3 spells CASSLWTNTGELFF. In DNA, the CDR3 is TGTGCCAGCAGCCTATGGACTAACACCGGGGAGCTGTTTTTT.

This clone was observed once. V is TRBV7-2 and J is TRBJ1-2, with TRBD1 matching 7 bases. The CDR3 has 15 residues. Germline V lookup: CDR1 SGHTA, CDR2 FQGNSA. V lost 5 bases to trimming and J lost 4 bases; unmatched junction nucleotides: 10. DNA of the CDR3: TGTGCCAGCAGCATCACCGACAGGGTAGTCTATGGCTACACCTTC. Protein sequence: CASSITDRVVYGYTF. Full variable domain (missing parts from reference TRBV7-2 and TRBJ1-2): GAGVSQSPSNKVTEKGKDVELRCDPISGHTALYWYRQSLGQGLEFLIYFQGNSAPDKSGLPSDRFSAERTGGSVSTLTIQRTQQEDSAVYLCASSITDRVVYGYTFGSGTRLTVV.

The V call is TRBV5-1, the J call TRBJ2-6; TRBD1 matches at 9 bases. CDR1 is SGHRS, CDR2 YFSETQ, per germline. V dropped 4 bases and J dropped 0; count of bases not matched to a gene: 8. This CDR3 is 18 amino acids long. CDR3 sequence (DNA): TGCGCCAGCAGCAAAGGACAGGGGCCCTACTCTGGGGCCAACGTCCTGACTTTC. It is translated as CASSKGQGPYSGANVLTF.

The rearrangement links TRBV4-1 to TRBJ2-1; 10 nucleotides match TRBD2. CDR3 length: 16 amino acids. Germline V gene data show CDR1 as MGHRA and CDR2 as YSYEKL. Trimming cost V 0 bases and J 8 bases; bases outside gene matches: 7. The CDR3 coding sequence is TGCGCCAGCAGCCAAGATCAGTCTAGCGGGGGTTATGAGCAGTTCTTC. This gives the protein CASSQDQSSGGYEQFF.

This CDR3 reads CASFRVETQYF. CDR3 in DNA: TGTGCCAGCTTCAGGGTTGAGACCCAGTACTTC. V gene TRBV2 combines with J gene TRBJ2-5; possible D gene TRBD1, 5 bases. Germline V CDR1 and CDR2: SNHLY, FYNNEI. Trimming removed 8 bases from V and 5 bases from J, with 9 bases in between. This CDR3 comprises 11 residues. The whole variable domain, remainder taken from reference TRBV2 and TRBJ2-5, is EPEVTQTPSHQVTQMGQEVILRCVPISNHLYFYWYRQILGQKVEFLVSFYNNEISEKSEIFDDQFSVERPDGSNFTLKIRSTKLEDSAMYFCASFRVETQYFGPGTRLLVL.

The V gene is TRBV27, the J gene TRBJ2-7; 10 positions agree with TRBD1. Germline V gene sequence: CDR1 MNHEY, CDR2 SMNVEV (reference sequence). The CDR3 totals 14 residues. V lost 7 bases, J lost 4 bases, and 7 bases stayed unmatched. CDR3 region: CASTRDRGSYEQYF. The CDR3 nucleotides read TGTGCCAGCACAAGGGACAGGGGTAGTTACGAGCAGTACTTC.

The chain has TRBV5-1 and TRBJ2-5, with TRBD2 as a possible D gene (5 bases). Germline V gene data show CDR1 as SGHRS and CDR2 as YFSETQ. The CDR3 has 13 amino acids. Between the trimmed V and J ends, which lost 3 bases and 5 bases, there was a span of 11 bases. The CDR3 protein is CASSSPTGETQYF. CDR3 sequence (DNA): TGCGCCAGCAGCTCGCCGACGGGGGAGACCCAGTACTTC.

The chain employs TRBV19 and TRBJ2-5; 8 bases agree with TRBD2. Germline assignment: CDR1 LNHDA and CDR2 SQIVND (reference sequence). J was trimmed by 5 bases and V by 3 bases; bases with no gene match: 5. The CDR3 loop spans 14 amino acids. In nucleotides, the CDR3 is TGTGCCAGTAGTATTTCGGGGGGGACGGAGACCCAGTACTTC. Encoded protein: CASSISGGTETQYF.